This paragraph reports one T cell receptor beta chain. The source of the sample is a study of control samples from healthy donors and cancer patients. Trimming removed 3 bases from V and 0 bases from J; junction bases left unmatched: 8. This CDR3 has 16 residues. The V gene's germline CDR1 is MGHRA and CDR2 YSYEKL. Sequencing used immunoSEQ multiplex PCR; TCRdb keeps in-frame clones, though not all of them. The table lists about 160,000 clones, 96% of them singletons. This chain joins TRBV4-1 and TRBJ2-7; 7 bases align to TRBD1. The sequencing input was blood. The sequence came from a woman aged 25-40 years in good health. In DNA form, the CDR3 reads TGCGCCAGCAGCCACAGGACAGGTGGCAGCTCCTACGAGCAGTACTTC. The encoded protein is CASSHRTGGSSYEQYF.